This T cell receptor (beta chain) derives from a study of PD-L1 blockade in urothelial cancer. Study-level information: Males with bladder-origin urothelial cancer constituted about 85% of the 29 patients. Reported median T cell count for blood samples was approximately 140,000.

The protocol was immunoSEQ multiplex PCR, while the TCRdb copy is restricted to in-frame clones and leaves out a portion. This sample carries some 77,000 clones, roughly nine tenths of them seen once, and the ten largest clones take 4.5% to 7%. In this sample, this clone turned up a few times. The antigen is unknown. Study outcomes and limitations: Lower than median blood TCR clonality before treatment predicted better survival.

The CDR3 is 14 residues long. V was clipped by 5 bases and J by 5 bases; unmatched bases: 4. Germline V gene lookup returns CDR1 SGHTA and CDR2 FQGNSA. The TCR originated in a woman between 65 and 79 years old with urothelial cancer. Sample: PBMCs, taken around atezolizumab (anti-PD-L1) treatment. The chain is built from TRBV7-2 and TRBJ2-7; 12 nucleotides line up with TRBD1. CDR3 amino acids: CASSRDRGRDEQYF. DNA of the CDR3: TGTGCCAGCAGCCGGGACAGGGGGCGTGACGAGCAGTACTTC. Combining the CDR3 with reference TRBV7-2 and TRBJ2-7 gives the whole variable domain GAGVSQSPSNKVTEKGKDVELRCDPISGHTALYWYRQSLGQGLEFLIYFQGNSAPDKSGLPSDRFSAERTGGSVSTLTIQRTQQEDSAVYLCASSRDRGRDEQYFGPGTRLTVT.